This T cell receptor beta chain emerged from a study of beta chain features in type 1 diabetes. This clone was detected many times. The antigen remains unidentified. Once sorted, every population was more than 95% pure. Of the isolated RNA, all was reverse transcribed, and so the sequenced material was expressed TCRB transcripts. Repertoires were generated with immunoSEQ multiplex PCR, while TCRdb's copy carries only in-frame clones and drops some. The table lists about 200,000 clones, approximately 10% of them singletons. Study results and limitations: Cells that show high TCR expression could be over-represented by cDNA sequencing. The analysis here could not establish whether HLA type shapes TCRB rearrangement.

This clonotype was obtained from a man aged 18 to 29 in good health. Sequenced material: central memory CD4+ T cells from blood.

The CDR3 loop reads CASSPATLVEGELFF. The CDR3 DNA is TGTGCCAGCAGTCCGGCAACCTTAGTTGAGGGGGAGCTGTTTTTT. The chain is built from TRBV28 and TRBJ2-2; unclear D gene. The CDR3 has 15 amino acids. CDR1 is MDHEN and CDR2 is SYDVKM in the germline V gene. The V gene lost 5 bases and the J gene lost 8 bases, with 18 bases spanning the gap.